Listed below are T cell receptor beta chains from one sample, sequenced in a study of cytotoxic CD8 clonotypes in ibrutinib-treated CLL. Sequencing used immunoSEQ multiplex PCR; TCRdb keeps in-frame clones, though not all of them. The repertoire holds some 300,000 clones, with 70% to 80% as singletons. Source: PBMCs, taken before ibrutinib treatment. Source of these receptors: a human donor with chronic lymphocytic leukemia. Each CDR3 is given with its conserved first and last residue. A D gene is named only where the DNA matches it firmly. Rows give clone size only sometimes, using once, few, many, or a class for an expanded clone.

TRBJ2-1,TRBV5-1,-,-,CASSPGLTVYNEQFF,TGCGCCAGCAGCCCGGGACTTACCGTCTACAATGAGCAGTTCTTC
TRBJ2-3,TRBV10-3,-,once,CAIKGEDTQYF,TGTGCCATTAAGGGGGAGGATACGCAGTATTTT
TRBJ1-2,TRBV7-9,TRBD1,few,CASSLQHDRDYGYTF,TGTGCCAGCAGCTTACAACACGACAGGGACTATGGCTACACCTTC
TRBJ2-3,TRBV30,-,few,CAWSNPDTQYF,TGTGCCTGGAGTAACCCAGATACGCAGTATTTT
TRBJ2-1,TRBV9,TRBD2,-,CASSVEGPSEILKAGNEQFF,TGTGCCAGCAGCGTGGAAGGCCCCTCCGAAATCCTTAAAGCGGGGAATGAGCAGTTCTTC
TRBJ2-7,TRBV30,-,-,CAWRGTSYEQYF,TGTGCCTGGAGAGGGACATCCTACGAGCAGTACTTC
TRBJ2-7,TRBV29-1,TRBD1,-,CSVEGGQPAYEQYF,TGCAGCGTTGAAGGGGGACAGCCAGCCTACGAGCAGTACTTC
TRBJ2-7,TRBV7-6,TRBD2,-,CASSPGLDGGEQYF,TGTGCCAGCAGCCCGGGACTAGACGGGGGCGAGCAGTACTTC
TRBJ1-2,TRBV18,-,-,CASSPSGREGYTF,TGTGCCAGCTCACCATCCGGCCGGGAGGGCTACACCTTC
TRBJ1-2,TRBV9,-,-,CATNDRRGGYTF,TGTGCCACCAACGACAGGAGGGGTGGCTACACCTTC
TRBJ1-1,TRBV7-2,TRBD1,-,CASSSDRASTEAFF,TGTGCCAGCAGCTCAGACAGGGCCAGCACTGAAGCTTTCTTT
TRBJ2-5,TRBV9,TRBD1,-,CASSVDRGLETQYF,TGTGCCAGCAGCGTTGACAGGGGGTTGGAGACCCAGTACTTC
TRBJ1-5,TRBV6-5,TRBD1,-,CASSRDRENQPQHF,TGTGCCAGCAGCCGGGACAGGGAAAATCAGCCCCAGCATTTT
TRBJ2-7,TRBV7-7,TRBD2,-,CASSLGLAGGTYEQYF,TGTGCCAGCAGCTTGGGACTAGCGGGAGGGACCTACGAGCAGTACTTC
TRBJ1-2,TRBV11-2,-,once,CASSLAMLRPSNYGYTF,TGTGCCAGCAGCTTAGCAATGTTAAGGCCTTCTAACTATGGCTACACCTTC
TRBJ2-7,TRBV6-5,-,-,CASHPGARTYEQYF,TGTGCCAGCCATCCAGGAGCACGCACCTACGAGCAGTACTTC
TRBJ2-4,TRBV6-4,TRBD2,many,CASSDGLAGDIQYF,TGTGCCAGCAGTGACGGACTAGCGGGAGACATTCAGTACTTC
TRBJ1-5,TRBV6-1,-,once,CASSWGRSNQPQHF,TGTGCCAGCTCCTGGGGCAGGAGCAATCAGCCCCAGCATTTT
TRBJ2-7,TRBV27,-,-,CASSPQGPYREQYF,TGTGCCAGCAGTCCCCAGGGCCCTTACAGGGAGCAGTACTTC
TRBJ1-2,TRBV18,-,-,CASSPDGNYGYTF,TGTGCCAGCTCACCAGACGGAAACTATGGCTACACCTTC
TRBJ1-5,TRBV7-6,-,many,CASSSQGGLGNQPQHF,TGTGCCAGCAGCTCGCAGGGTGGTTTGGGCAATCAGCCCCAGCATTTT
TRBJ2-5,TRBV2,TRBD2,-,CASSRTSSQETQYF,TGTGCCAGCAGCAGGACTAGCAGCCAAGAGACCCAGTACTTC
TRBJ1-2,TRBV6-5,-,-,CASSYAGQRTDGYTF,TGTGCCAGCAGTTACGCGGGCCAAAGGACGGATGGCTACACCTTC
TRBJ2-1,TRBV9,-,-,CASSASSSDYNEQFF,TGTGCCAGCAGCGCATCCTCTAGCGACTACAATGAGCAGTTCTTC
TRBJ1-1,TRBV11-2,TRBD1,-,CASSLETGVPEAFF,TGTGCCAGCAGCTTAGAGACAGGGGTCCCTGAAGCTTTCTTT
TRBJ2-1,TRBV7-9,TRBD1,-,CASSRGQGTNNEQFF,TGTGCCAGCAGCCGCGGACAGGGAACCAACAATGAGCAGTTCTTC
TRBJ1-2,TRBV28,-,-,CASSLQNYGYTF,TGTGCCAGCAGCCTACAGAACTATGGCTACACCTTC
TRBJ1-2,TRBV30,TRBD1,-,CAVKQGAILNYGYTF,TGTGCCGTAAAACAGGGGGCGATTTTAAACTATGGCTACACCTTC
TRBJ2-1,TRBV7-6,-,-,CASSLNQWANEQFF,TGTGCCAGCAGCTTAAACCAGTGGGCCAATGAGCAGTTCTTC
TRBJ2-5,TRBV7-7,TRBD1,-,CASSPTGGKETQYF,TGTGCTAGCAGTCCGACAGGGGGCAAAGAGACCCAGTACTTC
TRBJ1-2,TRBV9,TRBD1,-,CASSASHPDRADNYGYTF,TGTGCCAGCAGCGCCAGTCATCCAGACAGGGCCGATAACTATGGCTACACCTTC
TRBJ2-7,TRBV30,-,-,CAWSRTVGPFEQYF,TGTGCCTGGAGCCGGACAGTCGGCCCGTTCGAGCAGTACTTC
TRBJ2-7,TRBV7-2,TRBD2,many,CASSSLAGVYEQYF,TGTGCCAGCAGCTCACTAGCGGGTGTCTACGAGCAGTACTTC
TRBJ2-2,TRBV6-5,TRBD2,few,CASSYRREYTGELFF,TGTGCCAGCAGTTACAGGCGGGAGTATACCGGGGAGCTGTTTTTT
TRBJ1-1,TRBV4-3,-,-,CASSQDSVNTEAFF,TGCGCCAGCAGCCAAGATTCAGTGAACACTGAAGCTTTCTTT
TRBJ2-3,TRBV4-3,TRBD2,-,CASSPLAGEMYF,TGCGCCAGCAGCCCACTAGCGGGAGAGATGTATTTT
TRBJ2-4,TRBV5-1,-,-,CASSLDGVAKNIQYF,TGCGCCAGCAGCTTGGATGGAGTAGCCAAAAACATTCAGTACTTC
TRBJ2-6,TRBV28,-,-,CASMREGVSGANVLTF,TGTGCCAGCATGCGTGAAGGGGTCTCTGGGGCCAACGTCCTGACTTTC
TRBJ2-7,TRBV5-1,TRBD2,-,CASIHRTSGATGNYEQYF,TGCGCCAGCATCCATCGGACTAGCGGGGCTACGGGTAACTACGAGCAGTACTTC